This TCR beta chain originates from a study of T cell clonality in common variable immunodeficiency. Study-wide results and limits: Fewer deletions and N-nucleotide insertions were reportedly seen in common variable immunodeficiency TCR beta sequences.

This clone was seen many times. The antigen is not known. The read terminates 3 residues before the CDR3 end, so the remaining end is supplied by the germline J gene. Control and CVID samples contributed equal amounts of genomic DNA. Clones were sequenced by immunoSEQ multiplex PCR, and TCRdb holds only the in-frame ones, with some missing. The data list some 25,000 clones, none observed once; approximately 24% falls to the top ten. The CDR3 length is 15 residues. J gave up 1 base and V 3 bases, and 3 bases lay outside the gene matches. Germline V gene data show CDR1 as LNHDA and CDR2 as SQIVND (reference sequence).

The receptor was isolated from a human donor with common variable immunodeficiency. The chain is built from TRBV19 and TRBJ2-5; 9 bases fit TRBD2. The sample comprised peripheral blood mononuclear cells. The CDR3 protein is CASSISAGGQETQYF. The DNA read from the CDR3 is TGTGCCAGTAGTATCTCAGCGGGGGGCCAAGAGACC.